This entry lists 22 T cell receptor beta chains sequenced from one sample in a study of blood T cell repertoires in COVID-19. The method was immunoSEQ multiplex PCR; TCRdb's version includes in-frame clones alone and lacks a portion of them. The sample has 140,000 to 150,000 clones, around 85% seen once. Sequencing was performed on peripheral blood. These receptors were obtained from a woman aged 40-49 years with active or convalescent COVID-19.

J is TRBJ1-5 and V is TRBV27; 7 nucleotides line up with TRBD1. J was trimmed by 4 bases and V by 4 bases; bases with no gene match: 10. The CDR3 has 16 residues. Germline V CDR1 and CDR2: MNHEY, SMNVEV (reference sequence). This CDR3 is CASSSSRDSLNQPQHF. CDR3 nucleotides: TGTGCCAGCAGTTCCAGCCGGGACAGTCTAAATCAGCCCCAGCATTTT.

J is TRBJ1-2 and V is TRBV18, with 10 bases identical to TRBD1. The V and J ends lost 2 bases and 2 bases, in that order; junction bases with no gene match: 5. This CDR3 contains 16 residues. Germline values: CDR1 KGHSH, CDR2 LQKENI. The CDR3 region is CASSPTLGQGNYGYTF. CDR3 coding DNA: TGTGCCAGCTCACCAACCCTGGGACAGGGGAACTATGGCTACACCTTC.

The V and J genes are TRBV28 and TRBJ2-4; 8 positions match TRBD1. Trimming cost V 1 base and J 3 bases; bases outside gene matches: 5. This CDR3 is 16 amino acids long. CDR1 is MDHEN and CDR2 is SYDVKM in the germline V gene. The chain's CDR3 is CASSLFVTGDKNIQYF. CDR3 bases: TGTGCCAGCAGTTTATTTGTGACAGGGGACAAAAACATTCAGTACTTC.

The genes are TRBV7-9 and TRBJ2-2; a possible D gene is TRBD1 (6 bases). In germline, CDR1 is SEHNR, CDR2 FQNEAQ (reference sequence). The CDR3 covers 16 residues. The V and J ends lost 2 bases and 5 bases respectively, with 15 bases between them. DNA of the CDR3: TGTGCCAGCAGCTTATCTCAGGGGTTTTGGACCGGGGAGCTGTTTTTT. Protein sequence: CASSLSQGFWTGELFF.

The chain recombines TRBV4-2 with TRBJ2-3; D is perhaps TRBD2 (7 bases). Trimming removed 4 bases from V and 4 bases from J, with 21 bases in between. CDR1 is LGHNA and CDR2 is YNFKEQ in the germline V gene. The CDR3 contains 17 residues. The CDR3 coding sequence is TGTGCCAGCAGCCCCTCCGCGGGGGCCATAATCGCAGATACGCAGTATTTT. Its protein product is CASSPSAGAIIADTQYF.

The sample holds one count of this clone. The chain uses TRBV28 and TRBJ1-2; 8 nucleotides align to TRBD1. In germline, CDR1 is MDHEN, CDR2 SYDVKM. V gave up 4 bases and J gave up 2 bases; unmatched junction bases: 12. The CDR3 contains 17 residues. Here the CDR3 DNA reads TGTGCCAGCAGTTCGGGGGACGACAGGGGCCGCAACTATGGCTACACCTTC. Translated: CASSSGDDRGRNYGYTF.

This chain joins TRBV18 and TRBJ1-2; D not certain. The V gene lost 0 bases and the J gene lost 4 bases, with 6 bases spanning the gap. The CDR3 spans 13 residues. Germline CDR1 reads KGHSH; CDR2 reads LQKENI. The CDR3, as DNA: TGTGCCAGCTCACCACCGGGGAGCTATGGCTACACCTTC. Translation: CASSPPGSYGYTF. The full variable domain, its missing parts supplied by reference TRBV18 and TRBJ1-2, is NAGVMQNPRHLVRRRGQEARLRCSPMKGHSHVYWYRQLPEEGLKFMVYLQKENIIDESGMPKERFSAEFPKEGPSILRIQQVVRGDSAAYFCASSPPGSYGYTFGSGTRLTVV.

V usage is TRBV6-4 and J usage is TRBJ2-2; perhaps TRBD1 as D (6 bases). Germline V CDR1 and CDR2: MRHNA, SNTAGT. The CDR3 runs to 13 residues. Trimming pared 4 bases from V and 3 bases from J, leaving 6 bases between. The CDR3 protein is CASSGTDTGELFF. In nucleotides, the CDR3 is TGTGCCAGCAGTGGGACAGACACCGGGGAGCTGTTTTTT.

The chain carries TRBV5-4 and TRBJ1-1; D is unclear. The CDR3 length is 15 residues. Trimming removed 0 bases from V and 8 bases from J, with 17 bases in between. Germline CDR1 SGHNT, CDR2 YYREEE (reference sequence). The CDR3 reads CASSLGVTGGDEAFF. CDR3 DNA sequence: TGTGCCAGCAGCTTGGGGGTGACGGGTGGCGACGAAGCTTTCTTT.

In regard to this clone: One end of the junction varies from germline; a read error may be responsible. The chain recombines TRBV5-4 with TRBJ1-3; 9 bases are a match to TRBD1. This CDR3 is built from 16 residues. Germline CDR1 and CDR2: SGHNT and YYREEE (reference sequence). CDR3 sequence reads: CVSSPDRGRTGNTIYF. CDR3 DNA sequence: TGTGTCAGCAGCCCGGACAGGGGCAGGACTGGAAACACCATATATTTT.

V gene TRBV13 combines with J gene TRBJ2-5; D is unresolved. V was trimmed by 0 bases and J by 6 bases, leaving 11 bases between them. CDR1 and CDR2 (germline): PRHDT, FYEKMQ (reference sequence). The CDR3 runs to 14 residues. CDR3 nucleotide sequence: TGTGCCAGCAGCTTAGGAGGCCAGGTGAAGACCCAGTACTTC. Its protein is CASSLGGQVKTQYF.

This clone has a single count. The chain carries TRBV19 and TRBJ2-1; the D gene is possibly TRBD1 (6 bases). V lost 6 bases to trimming and J lost 5 bases, with 11 bases between them. This CDR3 comprises 13 residues. Germline-derived CDR1 and CDR2 are LNHDA and SQIVND (reference sequence). This chain's CDR3 is CASRAGANNEQFF. The CDR3, as DNA: TGTGCCAGTAGAGCAGGGGCCAACAATGAGCAGTTCTTC.

The chain couples TRBV13 to TRBJ1-6; D is perhaps TRBD1 (6 bases). Looked up from germline, CDR1 is PRHDT and CDR2 is FYEKMQ (reference sequence). This CDR3 comprises 15 residues. V lost 2 bases to trimming and J lost 10 bases, with 15 bases between them. CDR3 in amino acids: CASSLRQAQTSPLHF. In DNA form, the CDR3 reads TGTGCCAGCAGCTTAAGACAGGCCCAAACCTCACCCCTCCACTTT.

The gene calls are TRBV9 and TRBJ1-5, with no clear D. The V end lost 0 bases, the J end lost 3 bases, and 10 bases lay between the germline ends. The CDR3 is 15 amino acids. Per germline, CDR1 SGDLS and CDR2 YYNGEE. CDR3 residues: CASSVEGRDNQPQHF. The CDR3 DNA reads TGTGCCAGCAGCGTAGAAGGGCGGGACAATCAGCCCCAGCATTTT.

This sequence joins TRBV10-1 and TRBJ1-3; D is possibly TRBD1 (6 bases). This CDR3 is built from 15 residues. The germline CDR1 and CDR2 sequences are WNHNN and SYGVQD (reference sequence). V was shortened by 8 bases and J by 4 bases, with 18 bases between the two germline ends. CDR3 region: CASQEAGASGNTIYF. The CDR3 DNA reads as TGCGCCAGCCAAGAAGCAGGGGCGTCGGGAAACACCATATATTTT.

This chain connects TRBV11-2 to TRBJ1-1; 7 bases are shared with TRBD1. The CDR3 is 12 amino acids. Germline lookup yields CDR1 SGHAT and CDR2 FQNNGV. Trimming took 4 bases from V and 9 from J; bases not matched to a gene: 5. The CDR3 bases are TGTGCCAGCAGCTCCCCGGGACAGAAAGCTTTCTTT. Translation: CASSSPGQKAFF.

Notes on this clone: Other DNA sequences in this sample translate to the same CDR3. This sequence joins TRBV18 and TRBJ1-6; 9 bases match TRBD1. CDR3 length: 15 residues. The germline V gene has CDR1 KGHSH and CDR2 LQKENI. The V segment lost 3 bases and the J segment 7 bases; nucleotides outside the gene matches: 4. CDR3 residues: CASSPGQGGNSPLHF. CDR3 coding DNA: TGTGCCAGCTCACCGGGACAGGGAGGCAATTCACCCCTCCACTTT.

This sequence joins TRBV5-1 and TRBJ1-5; TRBD1 matches 8 bases. This CDR3 spans 15 amino acids. The V gene end was trimmed by 2 bases and the J gene end by 6 bases; junction bases not matched to a gene: 7. Germline loops: CDR1 SGHRS, CDR2 YFSETQ. CDR3 DNA sequence: TGCGCCAGCAGCTTAACAGGGGGAGGGGGTCAGCCCCAGCATTTT. Protein product: CASSLTGGGGQPQHF.

This chain joins TRBV27 and TRBJ1-6; TRBD1 is a possible D gene (5 bases). Per the germline V gene, CDR1 is MNHEY and CDR2 is SMNVEV (reference sequence). The CDR3 loop spans 15 amino acids. V was pared by 4 bases and J by 5 bases, with 12 bases between. The CDR3 DNA reads as TGTGCCAGCAGTTCCTCGAGCAGGGATAATTCACCCCTCCACTTT. Protein product: CASSSSSRDNSPLHF.

The chain uses TRBV18 and TRBJ1-2; 10 bases map to TRBD1. With V trimmed by 6 bases and J by 7 bases, 14 bases remained unmatched. Germline-derived CDR1 and CDR2 are KGHSH and LQKENI. The length of the CDR3 is 16 residues. The CDR3 loop is CASSSGTGERSRGYTF. The CDR3 DNA follows: TGTGCCAGCTCGTCCGGGACAGGGGAAAGATCGCGTGGCTACACCTTC.

The CDR3, as DNA: TGTGCCAGCAGCGCGGACAGGGGTTCCTATGGCTACACCTTC. The encoded protein is CASSADRGSYGYTF. This chain uses TRBV7-9 with TRBJ1-2; 9 positions match TRBD1. J gave up 4 bases and V 5 bases, and 5 bases lay outside the gene matches. Germline CDR1 SEHNR, CDR2 FQNEAQ (reference sequence). The CDR3 is 14 residues long. Full variable domain (outside the CDR3, taken from reference TRBV7-9 and TRBJ1-2): DTGVSQNPRHKITKRGQNVTFRCDPISEHNRLYWYRQTLGQGPEFLTYFQNEAQLEKSRLLSDRFSAERPKGSFSTLEIQRTEQGDSAMYLCASSADRGSYGYTFGSGTRLTVV.

The CDR3: CASSLARQGGNQPQHF. CDR3 nucleotides: TGTGCCAGCAGCTTAGCAAGACAGGGAGGCAATCAGCCCCAGCATTTT. The V call is TRBV7-2, the J call TRBJ1-5, with TRBD1 matching 7 bases. The germline V gene encodes CDR1 SGHTA and CDR2 FQGNSA. The V gene end was trimmed by 0 bases and the J gene end by 2 bases; junction bases not matched to a gene: 4. The CDR3 runs 16 residues.